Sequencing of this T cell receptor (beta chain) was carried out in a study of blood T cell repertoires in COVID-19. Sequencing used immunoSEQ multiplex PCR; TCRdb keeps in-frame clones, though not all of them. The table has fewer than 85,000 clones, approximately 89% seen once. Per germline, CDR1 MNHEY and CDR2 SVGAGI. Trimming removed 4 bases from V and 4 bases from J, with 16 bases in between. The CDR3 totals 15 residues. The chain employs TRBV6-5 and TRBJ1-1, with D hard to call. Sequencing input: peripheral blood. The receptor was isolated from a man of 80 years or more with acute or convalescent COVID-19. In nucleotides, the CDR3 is TGTGCCAGCAGTTCAGGCGATGCAAAATTCACTGAAGCTTTCTTT. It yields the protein CASSSGDAKFTEAFF.